This TCR beta chain was recovered during a study of post-analysis software for immune sequencing data. As for the study in general: Several disease courses (relapsing-remitting, secondary progressive and progressive-relapsing) of multiple sclerosis were included.

Study outcomes and limitations: Same-batch samples co-clustered strongly by F measure. About five TRBV segments appeared more often in patients than in controls, and TRBV5-6, TRBV5-1 and TRBV20-1 were among these. Relative to controls, patients with multiple sclerosis showed significantly lower normalized Chao1 diversity.

This CDR3 region has 15 residues. CDR1 and CDR2 (germline): MDHEN, SYDVKM. For this clonotype: Its cognate antigen is unknown.

Unique molecular identifiers featured in each of the TCR beta cDNA libraries. T cells numbering roughly 1 to 10 million yielded 450,000 to 600,000 cDNA molecules. TCRdb passed the PCR reads through MiXCR, listing each CDR3 protein once. This sample carries 250,000 to 300,000 distinct CDR3 sequences, about 40% of them seen once, and the ten largest clones take around 4.8%. The TCR originated in a girl between 5 and 17 years old with multiple sclerosis. Specimen: blood. V is TRBV28 and J is TRBJ2-2; 15 bases line up with TRBD2. The CDR3 sequence: CAGGLAGGNTGELFF. The CDR3 nucleotides are TGTGCGGGGGGACTAGCGGGGGGAAACACCGGGGAGCTGTTTTTT.